This T cell receptor (beta chain) was documented in a study of T cells in Graves' hyperthyroidism and ophthalmopathy. Researchers amplified the TCR beta CDR3 regions from RNA transcripts. When the TCR CDR3 underwent first-round RT-PCR, the HTBI primer set was used. MiXCR, run by TCRdb on the multiplex PCR reads, gives a single entry per CDR3 protein. The data hold around 260,000 distinct CDR3 sequences, with less than 30% observed a single time. This clonotype came up many times. Uncontrolled infections, other autoimmune diseases, pregnancy or lactation led to exclusion of patients. Blood sampling occurred at first hyperthyroidism diagnosis, ahead of any ophthalmopathy symptoms. PBMCs stemmed from less than 13 ml fresh peripheral blood. The CDR3 covers 18 residues. Trimming stripped 5 bases from V and 5 bases from J, with 27 bases between. Germline CDR1 MNHNS, CDR2 SASEGT.

What was sequenced was blood. The V and J genes are TRBV6-1 and TRBJ2-5; maybe TRBD2 (6 bases). This receptor was taken from a man aged 35 to 55 with Graves' hyperthyroidism that later progressed to Graves' ophthalmopathy. CDR3 DNA: TGTGCCAGCAGTCCACCGGACACGTGGGCGGGGCTATGGGAGACCCAGTACTTC. It specifies CASSPPDTWAGLWETQYF.